The 26 T cell receptor beta chains reported below all come from one sample, sequenced in a study of spatial heterogeneity in lung cancer. In TCRdb, the 5' RACE reads were re-called with MiXCR into one record per CDR3 protein. This sample has roughly 28,000 distinct CDR3 sequences; 8.4% occur once, and the top ten carry roughly 34%. Time point meaning: sample taken at primary tumor resection. Tumor, nontumor lung or frozen PBMC supplied whole RNA that was sequenced unsorted. The sample in question was PBMCs, obtained at surgery. These receptors were taken from a female donor with early-stage non-small cell lung cancer.

This clonotype was counted many times. The chain couples TRBV6-2 or TRBV6-3 to TRBJ2-7; 9 positions match TRBD1. The germline V gene encodes CDR1 MNHEY and CDR2 SVGEGT. This CDR3 is 14 amino acids long. The V segment lost 5 bases and the J segment 4 bases; nucleotides outside the gene matches: 6. The CDR3 DNA follows: TGTGCCAGCAGTCGGGGACAGGGTGGATACGAGCAGTACGTC. Translated, it gives CASSRGQGGYEQYV.

V gene TRBV4-2 combines with J gene TRBJ2-5; D is possibly TRBD1 (6 bases). Germline V lookup: CDR1 LGHNA, CDR2 YNFKEQ. CDR3 length equals 15 residues. Trimming removed 4 bases from V and 4 bases from J, with 16 bases in between. CDR3 coding DNA: TGTGCCAGCAGCCTACACAGGGATCTAGGAGAGACCCAGTACTTC. Translation: CASSLHRDLGETQYF.

This clonotype has just a few counts. The V gene is TRBV3-1, the J gene TRBJ2-7; 7 nucleotides agree with TRBD2. Germline loops: CDR1 LGHDT, CDR2 YNNKEL (reference sequence). The CDR3 is made up of 15 amino acids. Trimming at V came to 4 bases and at J to 5 bases, leaving 11 bases not matched to a gene. CDR3: CASSRRREIRHEQYF. The DNA of the CDR3 is TGTGCCAGCAGCCGTAGGCGGGAGATCCGGCACGAGCAGTACTTC.

Concerning this clonotype: A much larger clone sits a single nucleotide away, making a read error possible. The chain couples TRBV15 to TRBJ2-1; 7 bases match TRBD2. This CDR3 has 16 residues. Germline CDR1 LNHNV, CDR2 YYDKDF (reference sequence). The junction had 8 bases not matched to a gene; V was cut back by 3 bases and J by 3 bases. This CDR3 is CATSSLAERDYNEQFF. CDR3 in DNA: TGTGCCACCAGCAGTCTAGCGGAAAGGGACTACAATGAGCAGTTCTTC.

In this sample, this clonotype turned up a few times. This chain connects TRBV20-1 to TRBJ2-5; 12 nucleotides match TRBD2. J was trimmed by 5 bases and V by 6 bases; bases with no gene match: 10. Germline CDR1 and CDR2: DFQATT and SNEGSKA (reference sequence). The length of the CDR3 is 15 residues. CDR3 sequence (DNA): TGCAGTGCAGAGGGGCCTAGCGGGAGGGAGGAGACCCAGTACTTC. Encoded protein: CSAEGPSGREETQYF.

This clonotype has at least ten counts. The chain recombines TRBV21-1 with TRBJ2-3; the DNA was not used to check the table's D call, TRBD1. TRBV21-1 represents a pseudogene. The CDR3 extends over 14 amino acids. This CDR3 reads CASRGQTCTDTQYF. CDR3 in DNA: TGTGCCAGCAGGGGACAGACCTGCACAGATACGCAGTATTTT.

This clonotype counts as medium-sized. The CDR3 nucleotides are TGTGCCAGCAGCTTCAGGAGCGAGAGTACGCAGTATTTT. Protein sequence: CASSFRSESTQYF. The chain joins TRBV7-2 to TRBJ2-3; no clear D. The V end lost 3 bases, the J end lost 8 bases, and 12 bases lay between the germline ends. The germline V gene encodes CDR1 SGHTA and CDR2 FQGNSA. The CDR3 sequence is 13 residues long.

There are many counts of this clonotype. The chain uses TRBV7-2 and TRBJ2-2; 10 bases map to TRBD1. Germline V gene data show CDR1 as SGHTA and CDR2 as FQGNSA. This CDR3 spans 15 amino acids. V was clipped by 4 bases and J by 1 base; unmatched bases: 0. CDR3 sequence reads: CASSWDRGNTGELFF. The CDR3 DNA reads TGTGCCAGCAGCTGGGACAGGGGGAACACCGGGGAGCTGTTTTTT.

This clonotype was seen many times. This chain links TRBV28 with TRBJ2-1, with 10 bases matching TRBD2. The CDR3 is made up of 16 amino acids. CDR1 MDHEN and CDR2 SYDVKM come from the germline V gene. Trimming took 2 bases from V and 4 from J; bases not matched to a gene: 5. The CDR3 DNA reads TGTGCCAGCAGTTTAAGGCTAGCGGGAGTATACAATGAGCAGTTCTTC. It is translated as CASSLRLAGVYNEQFF.

The chain carries TRBV5-5 and TRBJ2-5, with a weak D call TRBD1 (6 bases). The CDR3 covers 15 residues. Trimming pared 4 bases from V and 5 bases from J, leaving 18 bases between. The germline V gene has CDR1 SGHKS and CDR2 YYEKEE (reference sequence). CDR3 sequence reads: CASSLDRDNSETQYF. The CDR3 DNA reads TGTGCCAGCAGCCTAGACCGGGACAACTCCGAGACCCAGTACTTC.

This clonotype was seen a handful of times. This chain links TRBV20-1 with TRBJ1-2; TRBD1 agrees at 8 bases. The CDR3 runs to 14 residues. Germline values: CDR1 DFQATT, CDR2 SNEGSKA (reference sequence). V dropped 5 bases and J dropped 7; count of bases not matched to a gene: 12. CDR3 nucleotides: TGCAGTGCTGAGAGGAGACAGGGGAAAAGTGGCTACACCTTC. Amino acid sequence: CSAERRQGKSGYTF.

CDR3 nucleotide sequence: TGCGCCAGCAGCCAAGGGACTAGGACGCATGAGCAGTTCTTC. Its translation is CASSQGTRTHEQFF. The V gene is TRBV4-1, the J gene TRBJ2-1; the match to TRBD2 covers 7 bases. Germline CDR1 MGHRA, CDR2 YSYEKL. This CDR3 comprises 14 residues. The trim removed 1 base at V and 8 bases at J, leaving 5 bases unmatched.

This clonotype has at least ten counts. This chain's CDR3 is CASSPDWGEQFF. The CDR3 nucleotides are TGTGCCAGCAGCCCTGACTGGGGGGAGCAGTTCTTC. The chain carries TRBV7-2 and TRBJ2-1; possibly TRBD1 or TRBD2 for D (5 bases each). Germline CDR1 reads SGHTA; CDR2 reads FQGNSA. The germline V and J ends were trimmed by 5 bases and 10 bases, with 12 bases remaining between them. CDR3 size: 12 residues. Based on the CDR3 plus reference TRBV7-2 and TRBJ2-1, the full variable domain is GAGVSQSPSNKVTEKGKDVELRCDPISGHTALYWYRQSLGQGLEFLIYFQGNSAPDKSGLPSDRFSAERTGGSVSTLTIQRTQQEDSAVYLCASSPDWGEQFFGPGTRLTVL.

Details on this clonotype: A much larger clonotype is one base distant, so this may be a read error. The CDR3 loop is CASSQGFVGSGELFF. The CDR3 coding sequence is TGTGCCAGCAGCCAAGGCTTTGTAGGGAGCGGGGAGCTGTTTTTT. The chain has TRBV3-1 and TRBJ2-2; TRBD2 is a possible D gene (5 bases). The CDR3 is made up of 15 amino acids. The V gene lost 1 base and the J gene lost 7 bases, with 13 bases spanning the gap. CDR1 and CDR2 from the germline V gene are LGHDT and YNNKEL (reference sequence).

The gene calls are TRBV5-1 and TRBJ2-4; no definite D call. Trimming stripped 1 base from V and 9 bases from J, with 20 bases between. Germline CDR1 is SGHRS and CDR2 is YFSETQ. This CDR3 has 16 amino acids. CDR3 in DNA: TGCGCCAGCAGCTTGTCCCCAATGGCCCCCCAAGGCATTCAGTACTTC. This translates into CASSLSPMAPQGIQYF.

This clonotype was picked up many times. The chain has TRBV21-1 and TRBJ1-1; the table's D call, TRBD1, was not checked against the DNA. TRBV21-1 is deemed a pseudogene. The CDR3 totals 13 residues. In DNA form, the CDR3 reads TGTGCCAGCAGTGGACAGGGGAACACTGAAGCTTTCTTT. Encoded protein: CASSGQGNTEAFF.

The V call is TRBV7-3, the J call TRBJ2-1, with 8 bases lining up with TRBD2. Germline CDR1 and CDR2: SGHTA and FQGTGA. J gave up 0 bases and V 5 bases, and 15 bases lay outside the gene matches. The CDR3 is made up of 19 amino acids. The CDR3 nucleotides are TGTGCCAGCAGCCTCACGTTCGTCCTAGCGGGTACCTCCTACAATGAGCAGTTCTTC. It translates to CASSLTFVLAGTSYNEQFF.

This clonotype was observed a few times. V is TRBV7-2 and J is TRBJ2-1; D remains unclear. This CDR3 region has 15 residues. In germline, CDR1 is SGHTA, CDR2 FQGNSA. Trimming removed 4 bases at V and 0 bases at J, with 10 bases between. Here the CDR3 reads CASSSYPSSYNEQFF. In DNA form, the CDR3 reads TGTGCCAGCAGCTCTTACCCCAGCTCCTACAATGAGCAGTTCTTC.

This clonotype has a count of ten or more. The chain links TRBV7-8 to TRBJ1-5; 7 bases match TRBD1. This CDR3 spans 14 amino acids. Germline V gene sequence: CDR1 SGHVS, CDR2 FQNEAQ. Trimming cost V 6 bases and J 4 bases; bases outside gene matches: 6. The DNA of the CDR3 is TGTGCCAGCAGTCGGGACAGCCAAAATCAGCCCCAGCATTTT. Its translation: CASSRDSQNQPQHF.

This clonotype was seen repeatedly, ten times or more. The chain combines TRBV20-1 with TRBJ2-7, with 11 bases aligning to TRBD1. This CDR3 is built from 13 residues. Germline values: CDR1 DFQATT, CDR2 SNEGSKA (reference sequence). Germline trimming cut 0 bases from V and 7 bases from J; bases unmatched to any gene: 2. This chain's CDR3 is CSAREGTGGEQYV. CDR3 DNA: TGCAGTGCTAGAGAGGGGACAGGGGGAGAGCAGTACGTC.

This clonotype was recorded at least ten times. The rearrangement links TRBV3-1 to TRBJ2-1; 7 bases align to TRBD2. V lost 0 bases and J lost 4; bases outside the gene matches: 3. The CDR3 runs 15 residues. Germline assignment: CDR1 LGHDT and CDR2 YNNKEL (reference sequence). The CDR3 sequence: CASSQETSTYNEQFF. The CDR3 bases are TGTGCCAGCAGCCAAGAGACTAGCACGTACAATGAGCAGTTCTTC.

This clonotype appeared many times. This sequence joins TRBV6-2 or TRBV6-3 and TRBJ1-2; no reliable D call. Trimming took off 1 base at V and 6 bases at J, with 12 bases between the two ends. The CDR3 sequence is 14 residues long. Per germline, CDR1 MNHEY and CDR2 SVGEGT. The CDR3 here is CASSYFGSPDGYTF. In nucleotides, the CDR3 is TGTGCCAGCAGTTACTTTGGCAGCCCGGATGGCTACACCTTC.

This rearrangement joins TRBV7-3 to TRBJ2-3, with 9 bases matching TRBD1. CDR3 length equals 16 residues. The J segment lost 1 base and the V segment lost 5 bases, leaving 7 bases of the junction unmatched. Germline CDR1 SGHTA, CDR2 FQGTGA. CDR3 coding DNA: TGTGCCAGCAGCCCCAGGGACAGGGACCGCACAGATACGCAGTATTTT. It is translated as CASSPRDRDRTDTQYF.

This clonotype was recorded many times. CDR3 sequence: CASSHARENGYTF. The DNA for the CDR3 is TGTGCCAGCAGCCACGCCAGGGAGAACGGCTACACCTTC. The chain joins TRBV14 to TRBJ1-2; D is possibly TRBD1 (5 bases). The CDR3 extends over 13 amino acids. CDR1 SGHDN and CDR2 FVKESK come from the germline V gene. V was clipped by 3 bases and J by 8 bases, with 13 bases between them.

The chain joins TRBV14 to TRBJ1-1; no reliable D call. Germline V gene sequence: CDR1 SGHDN, CDR2 FVKESK. Between the trimmed V and J ends, which lost 4 bases and 3 bases, there was a span of 6 bases. The CDR3 sequence is 12 residues long. The CDR3 DNA sequence: TGTGCCAGCAGCCTTCAGTACACTGAAGCTTTCTTT. Protein sequence: CASSLQYTEAFF.

This clonotype was recorded at least ten times. The chain joins TRBV6-5 to TRBJ1-1; no clear D gene. Trimming pared 0 bases from V and 1 base from J, leaving 9 bases between. The CDR3 is made up of 15 amino acids. The germline V gene has CDR1 MNHEY and CDR2 SVGAGI. CDR3 protein: CASSYSTYGNTEAFF. The DNA for the CDR3 is TGTGCCAGCAGTTACTCGACATATGGGAACACTGAAGCTTTCTTT.